The 28 T cell receptor beta chains listed next were all sequenced from one sample in a study of siplizumab effects on memory and regulatory T cells. The method was immunoSEQ multiplex PCR; TCRdb's version includes in-frame clones alone and lacks a portion of them. This table holds about 100,000 clones, about 94% found once. The sequenced material came from non-Treg CD4+ T cells sorted from blood. The receptors were gathered from a human donor in good health.

The chain recombines TRBV14 with TRBJ2-3; 8 bases agree with TRBD2. The CDR3 runs 17 residues. Germline V CDR1 and CDR2: SGHDN, FVKESK. Unmatched junction bases numbered 10, after V lost 1 base and J lost 4 bases. The CDR3 DNA is TGTGCCAGCAGCCAAGCTCGGGGGGGTTTCGTCGCAGATACGCAGTATTTT. The encoded protein is CASSQARGGFVADTQYF.

This chain connects TRBV9 to TRBJ2-3; the D gene is possibly TRBD2 (5 bases). The V gene's germline CDR1 is SGDLS and CDR2 YYNGEE. CDR3 size: 18 residues. Trimming took off 3 bases at V and 5 bases at J, with 25 bases between the two ends. CDR3 coding DNA: TGTGCCAGCAGCGCCGCGGGTAGATATCCTGGAAGCGGAGATACGCAGTATTTT. Amino acid sequence: CASSAAGRYPGSGDTQYF.

The CDR3 nucleotides are TGTGCCAGCAGCGTACAGGAGTCCGGGGAGCTGTTTTTT. Amino acid sequence: CASSVQESGELFF. V gene TRBV7-3 combines with J gene TRBJ2-2; D possibly corresponds to TRBD1 (5 bases). This CDR3 has 13 amino acids. In germline, CDR1 is SGHTA, CDR2 FQGTGA. V gave up 5 bases and J gave up 6 bases, with 10 bases separating them.

The rearrangement uses TRBV9 and TRBJ1-1; 7 bases line up with TRBD1. Germline trimming cut 2 bases from V and 1 base from J; bases unmatched to any gene: 2. Germline loops: CDR1 SGDLS, CDR2 YYNGEE. The length of the CDR3 is 14 residues. The chain's CDR3 is CASSVGTANTEAFF. Written as DNA, the CDR3 is TGTGCCAGCAGCGTTGGGACAGCGAACACTGAAGCTTTCTTT.

CDR3 bases: TGTGCCAGCACCTGGGGCGGGACAGGTCAGGACGAGCAGTACTTC. Its translation is CASTWGGTGQDEQYF. This sequence joins TRBV6-1 and TRBJ2-7; 8 bases are a match to TRBD1. Trimming cost V 7 bases and J 5 bases; bases outside gene matches: 13. Per germline, CDR1 MNHNS and CDR2 SASEGT. The CDR3 totals 15 residues.

This chain uses TRBV6-1 with TRBJ2-1, with 9 bases fitting TRBD2. The V gene's germline CDR1 is MNHNS and CDR2 SASEGT. The CDR3 has 13 amino acids. Trimming removed 10 bases from V and 8 bases from J; junction bases left unmatched: 9. CDR3 region: CATAGTSRDEQFF. CDR3 DNA sequence: TGTGCCACCGCCGGGACTAGCAGGGATGAGCAGTTCTTC.

The chain employs TRBV7-7 and TRBJ1-2; tentatively, D is TRBD1 (6 bases). The CDR3 loop spans 11 amino acids. Germline V gene lookup returns CDR1 SSHAT and CDR2 FNYEAQ (reference sequence). This CDR3 is CAILDRSGYTF. The CDR3 DNA reads as TGTGCTATCCTTGACAGGTCTGGCTACACCTTC.

The chain links TRBV4-2 to TRBJ1-2, with unresolved D. Germline CDR1 LGHNA, CDR2 YNFKEQ. The CDR3 spans 14 residues. Trimming removed 4 bases from V and 0 bases from J, with 9 bases in between. The CDR3 nucleotides read TGTGCCAGCAGCCTACCAGGCACTAACTATGGCTACACCTTC. It translates to CASSLPGTNYGYTF.

The chain couples TRBV6-1 to TRBJ1-2, with D possibly being TRBD1 (6 bases). The V gene's germline CDR1 is MNHNS and CDR2 SASEGT. Trimming shortened V by 3 bases and J by 8 bases, and 13 bases separated the two germline ends. This CDR3 has 13 amino acids. The CDR3 DNA follows: TGTGCCAGCAGTGAGGGGGCCGGCTGGGGCTACACCTTC. The encoded protein is CASSEGAGWGYTF.

The chain recombines TRBV30 with TRBJ1-6; 8 bases agree with TRBD1. The ends lost 8 bases at V and 4 bases at J; junction bases unmatched: 4. CDR3 length equals 13 residues. Germline CDR1 and CDR2: GTSNPN and SVGIG (reference sequence). The CDR3 DNA is TGTGCCGGACAGGGCGAATATAATTCACCCCTCCACTTT. Protein sequence: CAGQGEYNSPLHF.

V is TRBV7-9 and J is TRBJ2-5; 8 nucleotides agree with TRBD1. Germline CDR1 is SEHNR and CDR2 is FQNEAQ (reference sequence). The V segment lost 5 bases and the J segment 4 bases; nucleotides outside the gene matches: 6. The CDR3 is 14 amino acids. DNA for the CDR3: TGTGCCAGCAGCCAAGCAGGGGGCGGAGAGACCCAGTACTTC. It codes for CASSQAGGGETQYF.

The gene calls are TRBV25-1 and TRBJ1-1; 10 nucleotides match TRBD1. The germline CDR1 and CDR2 sequences are MGHDK and SYGVNS. The CDR3 has 13 amino acids. The V segment lost 6 bases and the J segment 5 bases; nucleotides outside the gene matches: 3. The chain's CDR3 is CASRGTGETEAFF. CDR3 DNA sequence: TGTGCCAGCAGGGGGACAGGGGAGACTGAAGCTTTCTTT.

This clone was detected once. The CDR3 here is CATSSGRNSYEQYF. CDR3 in DNA: TGTGCCACCAGCAGTGGCCGGAATTCGTACGAGCAGTACTTC. The rearrangement uses TRBV15 and TRBJ2-7, with unresolved D. The V and J ends lost 3 bases and 4 bases respectively, with 13 bases between them. The CDR3 spans 14 residues. In germline, CDR1 is LNHNV, CDR2 YYDKDF (reference sequence).

The chain uses TRBV28 and TRBJ1-2, with D possibly being TRBD1 (6 bases). The germline gives CDR1 MDHEN, CDR2 SYDVKM. Trimming removed 3 bases at V and 4 bases at J, with 12 bases between. The CDR3 is 14 amino acids. DNA of the CDR3: TGTGCCAGCAGTTTGAGTTTGGGGGCCTATGGCTACACCTTC. Its translation is CASSLSLGAYGYTF.

The chain joins TRBV19 to TRBJ2-2, with D possibly TRBD1 on 6 matching bases. Germline CDR1 reads LNHDA; CDR2 reads SQIVND (reference sequence). The V end was cut by 2 bases, the J end by 7 bases, with 20 bases between. CDR3 length equals 17 residues. The CDR3 DNA follows: TGTGCCAGTAGTATAATAAATTATGGGACATCTCACGGGGAGCTGTTTTTT. This sequence encodes CASSIINYGTSHGELFF.

The V gene is TRBV7-2, the J gene TRBJ2-6, with D hard to call. This CDR3 spans 15 amino acids. Germline V lookup: CDR1 SGHTA, CDR2 FQGNSA. Between the trimmed V and J ends, which lost 2 bases and 1 base, there was a span of 6 bases. Here the CDR3 DNA reads TGTGCCAGCAGCTTAAAAGCATCTGGGGCCAACGTCCTGACTTTC. Residues: CASSLKASGANVLTF. Combining the CDR3 with reference TRBV7-2 and TRBJ2-6 gives the whole variable domain GAGVSQSPSNKVTEKGKDVELRCDPISGHTALYWYRQSLGQGLEFLIYFQGNSAPDKSGLPSDRFSAERTGGSVSTLTIQRTQQEDSAVYLCASSLKASGANVLTFGAGSRLTVL.

This clone was seen just once. CDR3 sequence reads: CASSRDRNGEETQYF. In DNA form, the CDR3 reads TGTGCCAGTAGCAGGGACAGAAACGGGGAAGAGACCCAGTACTTC. The chain links TRBV19 to TRBJ2-5, with 7 bases aligning to TRBD1. The germline gives CDR1 LNHDA, CDR2 SQIVND (reference sequence). The CDR3 consists of 15 residues. With V trimmed by 6 bases and J by 3 bases, 10 bases remained unmatched.

The gene calls are TRBV4-1 and TRBJ2-1, with TRBD2 matching over 8 bases. Germline trimming cut 6 bases from V and 0 bases from J; bases unmatched to any gene: 7. There are 16 residues in the CDR3. CDR1 MGHRA and CDR2 YSYEKL come from the germline V gene. CDR3 nucleotides: TGCGCCAGCAGGGCTATAGCGGGACCCTCCTACAATGAGCAGTTCTTC. This translates into CASRAIAGPSYNEQFF.

The CDR3 protein is CASSARGGFRDYEQYF. The DNA for the CDR3 is TGTGCCAGCAGCGCCAGGGGTGGGTTCAGGGACTACGAGCAGTACTTC. The chain couples TRBV7-8 to TRBJ2-7; D perhaps matches TRBD1 (6 bases). The germline V gene has CDR1 SGHVS and CDR2 FQNEAQ. The CDR3 runs to 16 residues. V was clipped by 5 bases and J by 3 bases, with 20 bases between them.

This clone has a single count. This chain links TRBV5-8 with TRBJ2-5; no definite D call. CDR3 length: 17 amino acids. V shed 0 bases and J shed 2 bases, with 17 bases lying between them. Germline loops: CDR1 SGHTS, CDR2 YDEGEE. CDR3 in DNA: TGTGCCAGCAGCTTGGAATTCGAGCAGAACCGACAAGAGACCCAGTACTTC. Amino acids: CASSLEFEQNRQETQYF.

The chain links TRBV5-5 to TRBJ1-4; TRBD1 aligns across 7 bases. Germline CDR1 reads SGHKS; CDR2 reads YYEKEE (reference sequence). The CDR3 contains 16 residues. With 4 bases clipped from V and 0 bases from J, the junction kept 6 bases outside the gene matches. CDR3 nucleotides: TGTGCCAGCAGCGAATCCCAGGGGGCAACTAATGAAAAACTGTTTTTT. Translating gives CASSESQGATNEKLFF.

This clone is a singleton in its sample. The V call is TRBV27, the J call TRBJ1-4, with a possible D match to TRBD1 (5 bases). CDR1 is MNHEY, CDR2 SMNVEV, per germline (reference sequence). V was shortened by 5 bases and J by 10 bases, with 14 bases between the two germline ends. The length of the CDR3 is 13 residues. Here the CDR3 DNA reads TGTGCCAGCAGTGGCAGCCCGGGGGGAAAACTGTTTTTT. Translation gives CASSGSPGGKLFF.

The chain couples TRBV7-8 to TRBJ2-1, with TRBD2 matching over 7 bases. The CDR3 is made up of 20 amino acids. The V and J ends lost 2 bases and 4 bases, in that order; junction bases with no gene match: 20. In germline, CDR1 is SGHVS, CDR2 FQNEAQ. The CDR3 region is CASSLFLWASGSVRYNEQFF. DNA for the CDR3: TGTGCCAGCAGCTTATTCCTATGGGCTAGCGGTTCCGTCCGGTACAATGAGCAGTTCTTC.

This chain's CDR3 is CAAGLAGGTGELFF. The CDR3 region has the DNA TGTGCCGCTGGGCTAGCGGGAGGGACCGGGGAGCTGTTTTTT. The genes are TRBV4-2 and TRBJ2-2; 12 nucleotides line up with TRBD2. Germline assignment: CDR1 LGHNA and CDR2 YNFKEQ. This CDR3 has 14 residues. V gave up 11 bases and J gave up 5 bases; unmatched junction bases: 6.

Comments on this clone: Other DNA sequences from this sample encode an identical CDR3 as well. The rearrangement uses TRBV18 and TRBJ2-5; D ambiguous. Germline V lookup: CDR1 KGHSH, CDR2 LQKENI. V was shortened by 0 bases and J by 2 bases, with 7 bases between the two germline ends. The CDR3 covers 14 residues. DNA for the CDR3: TGTGCCAGCTCACCACCGATGAGTCAAGAGACCCAGTACTTC. It specifies CASSPPMSQETQYF.

The chain is built from TRBV28 and TRBJ2-1, with 13 bases that match TRBD2. Germline CDR1 reads MDHEN; CDR2 reads SYDVKM. With 5 bases clipped from V and 8 bases from J, the junction kept 6 bases outside the gene matches. The CDR3 has 15 residues. The chain's CDR3 is CASSGGLAGVDEQFF. DNA for the CDR3: TGTGCCAGCAGTGGAGGACTAGCGGGGGTTGATGAGCAGTTCTTC.

The chain employs TRBV6-5 and TRBJ2-3, with D possibly TRBD1 on 6 matching bases. The germline V gene has CDR1 MNHEY and CDR2 SVGAGI. The CDR3 is 15 amino acids. V shed 4 bases and J shed 1 base, with 12 bases lying between them. CDR3 nucleotide sequence: TGTGCCAGCAGTTTAAGACAGGCGGGCACAGATACGCAGTATTTT. Its protein product is CASSLRQAGTDTQYF.

The chain couples TRBV6-1 to TRBJ2-4; TRBD1 might be the D (5 bases). Deletions cut 2 bases from V and 4 bases from J, with 9 bases between. Germline V gene lookup returns CDR1 MNHNS and CDR2 SASEGT. The CDR3 has 14 residues. The CDR3: CASSELTVKNIQYF. The DNA of the CDR3 is TGTGCCAGCAGTGAATTGACAGTTAAAAACATTCAGTACTTC.